A selection of T cell receptor beta chains follows, all from one sample in a study of cytomegalovirus exposure and HLA in healthy donors. Assay: immunoSEQ multiplex PCR; the TCRdb copy retains only in-frame clones and omits some. The sample holds around 110,000 clones, about 81% seen once. The specimen sequenced was PBMCs. Source of these receptors: a man between 25 and 39 years old in good health and CMV-seropositive. Both conserved end residues are part of each CDR3. A D gene is named only where the DNA matches it firmly. Clone size, where shown, is once, few, many, or a class for clones that have expanded.

size | D | J | V | length | DNA | CDR3
- | - | TRBJ1-1 | TRBV19 | 14 | TGTGCCAGTAGTGCACAGGGTCATTTCACTGAAGCTTTCTTT | CASSAQGHFTEAFF
- | - | TRBJ1-1 | TRBV5-4 | 12 | TGTGCCAGCAGCTTGATTAGGGGAGAAGCTTTCTTT | CASSLIRGEAFF
- | - | TRBJ2-1 | TRBV7-2 | 12 | TGTGCCAGCAGCTTTGTAAGCTATGAGCAGTTCTTC | CASSFVSYEQFF
- | - | TRBJ1-1 | TRBV5-1 | 14 | TGCGCCAGCAGCTTACGGGAAACGTTTTCTGAAGCTTTCTTT | CASSLRETFSEAFF
- | - | TRBJ2-1 | TRBV7-9 | 14 | TGTGCCAGCAGTCCGGCAAACGGGGGTAATGAGCAGTTCTTC | CASSPANGGNEQFF
- | - | TRBJ2-7 | TRBV30 | 13 | TGTGCCTGGAGTGTACTCGGAGCGTACGAGCAGTACTTC | CAWSVLGAYEQYF
- | - | TRBJ1-4 | TRBV2 | 12 | TGTGCCAGCAGTGTACGGGAAGAAAAACTGTTTTTT | CASSVREEKLFF
- | - | TRBJ2-6 | TRBV6-1 | 15 | TGTGCCAGCAGTGATCAAGGGGAAGGGGCCAACGGCCTGACTTTC | CASSDQGEGANGLTF
- | TRBD2 | TRBJ2-4 | TRBV30 | 18 | TGTGCCTGGAGTGTACGGCTAGCGGGGGGTAGAGCCAAAAACAGTCAGTACTTC | CAWSVRLAGGRAKNSQYF
- | - | TRBJ1-1 | TRBV6-1 | 16 | TGTGCCAGCAGTCAAGGGGCGGGGGCGGCTTTTCCTGAAGCTTTCTTT | CASSQGAGAAFPEAFF
- | TRBD1 | TRBJ1-6 | TRBV11-2 | 15 | TGTGCCAGCAGCTCGGCCAGGGGGGATAATTCACCCCTCCACTTT | CASSSARGDNSPLHF
- | TRBD1 | TRBJ2-7 | TRBV9 | 15 | TGTGCCAGCAGCGTAGATGACAGGGTTGGCTACGAGCAGTACTTC | CASSVDDRVGYEQYF
- | - | TRBJ2-3 | TRBV7-6 | 17 | TGTGCCAGCAGCTTATCTAGGCTAGCGAAGCTCACAGATACGCAGTATTTT | CASSLSRLAKLTDTQYF
- | - | TRBJ1-4 | TRBV2 | 14 | TGTGCCAGCAGTGCGGGGGCAACTAATGAAAAACTGTTTTTT | CASSAGATNEKLFF
few | TRBD2 | TRBJ2-1 | TRBV6-6 | 11 | TGTGCCTCCCGGGGGGGCAATGAGCAGTTCTTC | CASRGGNEQFF
- | - | TRBJ1-1 | TRBV19 | 14 | TGTGCCAGTAGTAAAAAAACAGGAAACACTGAAGCTTTCTTT | CASSKKTGNTEAFF
- | TRBD1 | TRBJ2-7 | TRBV7-3 | 14 | TGTGCCAGCAGCGCCACAGGGGTGATTAACGAGCAGTACTTC | CASSATGVINEQYF
once | - | TRBJ1-1 | TRBV2 | 15 | TGTGCCGGCCTATCGAGGGGAGGGCGGAACACTGAAGCTTTCTTT | CAGLSRGGRNTEAFF
- | - | TRBJ1-2 | TRBV15 | 13 | TGTGCCACCAGCAGAGATCGTCACTATGGCTACACCTTC | CATSRDRHYGYTF
- | TRBD1 | TRBJ1-2 | TRBV19 | 19 | TGTGCCAGTAGTATGCTTGGAGGGGGCGCGAAGGGTTCTAACTATGGCTACACCTTC | CASSMLGGGAKGSNYGYTF
- | - | TRBJ2-7 | TRBV6-5 | 15 | TGTGCCAGCAGTTACTCGAAACGGTTCTCCTACGAGCAGTACTTC | CASSYSKRFSYEQYF
- | TRBD2 | TRBJ2-5 | TRBV7-9 | 17 | TGTGCCAGCAGCTTAGTGCGGGGGGGGATGTATAGAGAGACCCAGTACTTC | CASSLVRGGMYRETQYF
- | - | TRBJ1-1 | TRBV7-8 | 16 | TGTGCCAGCAGCTTCGGCAGGGCCATCGGGCACACTGAAGCTTTCTTT | CASSFGRAIGHTEAFF
- | TRBD1 | TRBJ1-2 | TRBV19 | 17 | TGTGCCAGCCCCCAGGGGGGCAAGAGAAATAGGAGCTATGGCTACACCTTC | CASPQGGKRNRSYGYTF
- | TRBD1 | TRBJ2-2 | TRBV5-1 | 15 | TGCGCCAGCAGCGCCGGGACAGGCATAGGCGGGGAGCTGTTTTTT | CASSAGTGIGGELFF
- | - | TRBJ1-2 | TRBV19 | 13 | TGTGCCAGTAGAGCTGGACAGAATGATGGCTACACCTTC | CASRAGQNDGYTF
- | - | TRBJ2-3 | TRBV27 | 16 | TGTGCCAGCCGAGGCTTACAGGGCGCTGCGGCAGATACGCAGTATTTT | CASRGLQGAAADTQYF
- | - | TRBJ1-3 | TRBV27 | 15 | TGTGCCAGCAGTCCAAACCGGGGGTTGGGAAACACCATATATTTT | CASSPNRGLGNTIYF
- | - | TRBJ1-3 | TRBV9 | 17 | TGTGCCAGCAGCGTGGCGGGACTCATAGGGGCTGGAAACACCATATATTTT | CASSVAGLIGAGNTIYF
few | - | TRBJ1-1 | TRBV5-1 | 14 | TGCGCAAGCAGAACGCGGCATACGAACACTGAAGCTTTCTTT | CASRTRHTNTEAFF
- | TRBD1 | TRBJ2-2 | TRBV25-1 | 13 | TGTGCCAGCCGGACAGGGGGCACCGGGGAGCTGTTTTTT | CASRTGGTGELFF
- | TRBD1 | TRBJ1-4 | TRBV6-6 | 15 | TGTGCCAGCAGCCAAACGACAGGGGGAAATGAAAAACTGTTTTTT | CASSQTTGGNEKLFF
- | - | TRBJ1-4 | TRBV2 | 16 | TGTGCCAGCACTCCTTTGGGGGGGGAGGTTAATGAAAAACTGTTTTTT | CASTPLGGEVNEKLFF
few | TRBD1 | TRBJ2-7 | TRBV14 | 19 | TGTGCCAGCAGCCAAGATTTTGGGGGACAGGGTGCCGCCTTCTACGAGCAGTACTTC | CASSQDFGGQGAAFYEQYF
- | - | TRBJ2-2 | TRBV7-9 | 13 | TGTTCCAGCAGCTTCGGGGGCACCGGGGAGCTGTTTTTT | CSSSFGGTGELFF
once | - | TRBJ1-5 | TRBV7-4 | 15 | TGTGCCAGCAGCTGGAACGGGTTTAGTAATCAGCCCCAGCATTTT | CASSWNGFSNQPQHF
- | - | TRBJ2-7 | TRBV5-1 | 12 | TGCGCCAGCAGCTTGTTCAACTACGAGCAGTACTTC | CASSLFNYEQYF
- | TRBD2 | TRBJ2-5 | TRBV27 | 16 | TGTGCCAGCAGTTTTCTTATCGGGGGGGCCCAGGAGACCCAGTACTTC | CASSFLIGGAQETQYF
- | TRBD1 | TRBJ2-1 | TRBV28 | 16 | TGTGCCAGCAGGGAATGGGGGACAGGGACCTACAATGAGCAGTTCTTC | CASREWGTGTYNEQFF
- | - | TRBJ1-6 | TRBV2 | 13 | TGTGCCAGCAGTGAGGTCCCAAGGGGAATCCTCCACTTT | CASSEVPRGILHF
- | - | TRBJ1-4 | TRBV13 | 12 | TGTGCCAGCAGCCTTAGGAGTGAAAAACTGTTTTTT | CASSLRSEKLFF
- | TRBD2 | TRBJ2-7 | TRBV5-1 | 14 | TGCGCCAGCAGCCCGGGCGGACTAGCGCGAGAGCAGTACTTC | CASSPGGLAREQYF
- | - | TRBJ1-2 | TRBV7-8 | 13 | TGTGCCAGCAGCTTAGTCAGGGCCTATGGCTACACCTTC | CASSLVRAYGYTF
once | TRBD1 | TRBJ1-2 | TRBV6-4 | 17 | TGTGCCAGCAGTGACTCGATTTGGGGACAGGGAAGCTATGGCTACACCTTC | CASSDSIWGQGSYGYTF
- | TRBD1 | TRBJ1-2 | TRBV7-9 | 14 | TGTGCCAGCAGTGCAACAGGGGAGAACTATGGCTACACCTTC | CASSATGENYGYTF
- | TRBD2 | TRBJ2-1 | TRBV2 | 15 | TGTGCCAGCAGTGCTAGCGGGGGTCCCTACAATGAGCAGTTCTTC | CASSASGGPYNEQFF
- | - | TRBJ1-3 | TRBV18 | 15 | TGTGCCAGCTCACCGACAGAGCTCGGTGGAAACACCATATATTTT | CASSPTELGGNTIYF
- | TRBD2 | TRBJ2-4 | TRBV6-5 | 14 | TGTGCCAGCAGTTACTCGCGGGAGGGAAACAGTCAGTACTTC | CASSYSREGNSQYF
few | - | TRBJ2-2 | TRBV7-7 | 14 | TGTGCCAGCAGCCTACAGGGGAACACCGGGGAGCTGTTTTTT | CASSLQGNTGELFF
- | - | TRBJ2-1 | TRBV9 | 12 | TGTGCCAGCAGCCTTCTATTAAGCGAGCAGTTCTTC | CASSLLLSEQFF
- | - | TRBJ2-5 | TRBV5-1 | 14 | TGCGCCAGCAGCTTAACTTTAGGGGCGGAGACCCAGTACTTC | CASSLTLGAETQYF
- | - | TRBJ1-2 | TRBV30 | 13 | TGTGCCTGGAACCACAGGGATTCTGGTGGCTACACCTTC | CAWNHRDSGGYTF
- | - | TRBJ2-5 | TRBV9 | 15 | TGTGCCAGCAGCGTAGGGGTGGGCCCAGGGGAGACCCAGTACTTC | CASSVGVGPGETQYF
- | TRBD2 | TRBJ2-7 | TRBV5-4 | 13 | TGTGCCAGCAGCCTGGGGGGGGTGGGCGAGCAGTACTTC | CASSLGGVGEQYF
- | TRBD1 | TRBJ2-3 | TRBV6-5 | 16 | TGTGCCAGCAGTTACACGGGACAGGGGTTCACAGATACGCAGTATTTT | CASSYTGQGFTDTQYF
- | - | TRBJ2-7 | TRBV6-5 | 15 | TGTGCCAGCAGTTATCGAGAGACTTCTTCCTACGAGCAGTACTTC | CASSYRETSSYEQYF
- | - | TRBJ2-5 | TRBV7-6 | 14 | TGTGCCAGCAGCGGGGGAGGCGACCAAGAGACCCAGTACTTC | CASSGGGDQETQYF
- | TRBD1 | TRBJ2-5 | TRBV9 | 17 | TGTGCCAGCAGTTGGGGGTTGGGGTCAGGGGGCCAAGAGACCCAGTACTTC | CASSWGLGSGGQETQYF